This TCR beta chain was sequenced for a study of long-term antiretroviral therapy in people with HIV. Points from the study as a whole: It was observed that HIV repertoires exhibited narrower CDR3 length ranges than controls.

As concerns this clone: The antigen remains undetermined.

The assay, immunoSEQ v3.0, was run at survey level. TCRdb's table, derived via immunoSEQ multiplex PCR, lists solely in-frame clones and lacks some. There are about 25,000 clones in the sample; roughly nine tenths occur only once, and around 4% lies in the top ten. Germline CDR1 SEHNR, CDR2 FQNEAQ (reference sequence). The V end lost 4 bases, the J end lost 4 bases, and 10 bases lay between the germline ends. The CDR3 runs 14 residues. Sequencing was performed on unsorted PBMCs, taken 1.9 years after starting antiretroviral therapy. This TCR came from a woman aged 30 to 39 with HIV. The rearrangement joins TRBV7-9 to TRBJ1-4; D is possibly TRBD1 (5 bases). The DNA of the CDR3 is TGTGCCAGCAGCTATTCAGGGAATAATGAAAAACTGTTTTTT. Amino acid sequence: CASSYSGNNEKLFF.